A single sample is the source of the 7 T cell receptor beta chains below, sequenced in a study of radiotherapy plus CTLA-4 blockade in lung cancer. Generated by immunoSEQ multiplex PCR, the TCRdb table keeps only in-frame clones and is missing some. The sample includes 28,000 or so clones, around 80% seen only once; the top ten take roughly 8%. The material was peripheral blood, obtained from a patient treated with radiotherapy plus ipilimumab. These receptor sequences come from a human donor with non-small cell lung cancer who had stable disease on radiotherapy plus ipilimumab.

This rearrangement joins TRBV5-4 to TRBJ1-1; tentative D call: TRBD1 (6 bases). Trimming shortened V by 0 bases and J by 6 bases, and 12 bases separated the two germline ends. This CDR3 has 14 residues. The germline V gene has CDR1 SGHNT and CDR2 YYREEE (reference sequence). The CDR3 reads CASSLEQGSPEAFF. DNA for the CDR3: TGTGCCAGCAGCTTGGAACAGGGTTCTCCTGAAGCTTTCTTT.

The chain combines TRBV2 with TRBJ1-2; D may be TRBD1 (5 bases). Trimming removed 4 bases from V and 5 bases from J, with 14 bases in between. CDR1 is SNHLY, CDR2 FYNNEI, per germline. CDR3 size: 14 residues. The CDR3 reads CASSVLAGRYGYTF. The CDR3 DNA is TGTGCCAGCAGTGTCCTAGCAGGGAGGTATGGCTACACCTTC.

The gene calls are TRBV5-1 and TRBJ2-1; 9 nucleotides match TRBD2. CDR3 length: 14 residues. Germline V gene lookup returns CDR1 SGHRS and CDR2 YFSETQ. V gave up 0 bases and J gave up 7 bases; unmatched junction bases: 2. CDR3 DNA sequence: TGCGCCAGCAGCTTGGGACTAGCGGCTAATGAGCAGTTCTTC. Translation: CASSLGLAANEQFF.

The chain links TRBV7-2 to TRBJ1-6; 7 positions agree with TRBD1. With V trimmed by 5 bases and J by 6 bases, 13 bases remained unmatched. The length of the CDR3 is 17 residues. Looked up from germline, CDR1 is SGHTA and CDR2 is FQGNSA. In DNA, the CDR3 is TGTGCCAGCAGCCGTGAGTTTGGGGGACAGATTAATTCACCCCTCCACTTT. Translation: CASSREFGGQINSPLHF.

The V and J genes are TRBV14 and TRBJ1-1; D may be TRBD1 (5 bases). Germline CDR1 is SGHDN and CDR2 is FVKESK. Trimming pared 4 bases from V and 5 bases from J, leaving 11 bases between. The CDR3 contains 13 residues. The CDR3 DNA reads TGTGCCAGCAGCCGACAGCCCGCGACTGAAGCTTTCTTT. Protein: CASSRQPATEAFF. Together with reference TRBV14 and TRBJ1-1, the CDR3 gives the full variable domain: EAGVTQFPSHSVIEKGQTVTLRCDPISGHDNLYWYRRVMGKEIKFLLHFVKESKQDESGMPNNRFLAERTGGTYSTLKVQPAELEDSGVYFCASSRQPATEAFFGQGTRLTVV.

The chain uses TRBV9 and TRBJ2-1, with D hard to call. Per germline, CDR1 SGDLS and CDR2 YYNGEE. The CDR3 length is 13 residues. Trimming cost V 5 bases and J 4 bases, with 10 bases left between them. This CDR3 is CASRDRPYNEQFF. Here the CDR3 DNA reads TGTGCCAGCAGAGATAGACCGTACAATGAGCAGTTCTTC.

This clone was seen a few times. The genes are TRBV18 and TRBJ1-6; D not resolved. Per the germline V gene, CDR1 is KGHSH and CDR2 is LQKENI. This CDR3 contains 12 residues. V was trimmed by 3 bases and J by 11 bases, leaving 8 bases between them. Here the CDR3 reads CASSPDKAPLHF. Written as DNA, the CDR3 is TGTGCCAGCTCACCCGACAAGGCACCCCTCCACTTT.